This entry features one T cell receptor (beta chain) sequence. The data belong to a study of blood T cell repertoires in COVID-19. Trimming took 1 base from V and 7 from J; bases not matched to a gene: 8. CDR3 length: 16 amino acids. CDR1 SGHVS and CDR2 FNYEAQ come from the germline V gene. Measured with immunoSEQ multiplex PCR; TCRdb has only the in-frame clones, and not every one. The profile shows approximately 220,000 clones, about nine tenths of them singletons. The sample was PBMCs or T cells enriched from blood (not recorded which). The TCR was taken from a woman aged 25 to 45 with acute COVID-19. The chain carries TRBV7-6 and TRBJ1-4, with 8 bases matching TRBD1. CDR3 residues: CASSLVASGGGEKLFF. CDR3 sequence (DNA): TGTGCCAGCAGCTTAGTGGCGTCAGGGGGCGGTGAAAAACTGTTTTTT.